This TCR beta chain was sequenced for a study of cytomegalovirus exposure and HLA in healthy donors. PCR involved 60 Vbeta and 13 Jbeta primers. TCRdb keeps only in-frame clones here, not all; method: immunoSEQ multiplex PCR. The sample shows under 150,000 clones, 82% of them seen only once. Regarding this clone: The target antigen is unknown.

Study-wide results and caveats: Fewer N-insertions (relative to the approximately 670-donor mean) were reportedly seen in an Asian-associated ancestry cluster in a later analysis.

V lost 1 base and J 6 bases, leaving 9 bases between the germline ends. The CDR3 runs 13 residues. Germline V gives CDR1 SGHAT, CDR2 FQNNGV. The sequence derives from a woman aged 18-29 years in good health and CMV-seronegative. The sequencing input was PBMCs. This chain joins TRBV11-2 and TRBJ1-1; tentative D call: TRBD1 (5 bases). The DNA of the CDR3 is TGTGCCAGCAGCTTAGGGGGCTTCGCTGAAGCTTTCTTT. This encodes CASSLGGFAEAFF.